This TCR beta chain was documented in a study of early stage breast cancer tumors (dated by TCRdb to the late 2010s). Turning to the overall study: Of the roughly 15 invasive breast tumors, about a dozen were found to be estrogen receptor-positive, progesterone receptor-positive and HER2-negative. On average, each sample had 8 to 10-fold read coverage. About 70% of the 12 ER+/PR+/HER2- tumors were invasive ductal carcinomas, while the other four were invasive lobular carcinomas. A total of around 2.7 million templates, representing 1,097,674 unique clonotypes, were detected across all samples. Broad study findings and their caveats: Chain pairing and functional markers such as CD4, CD8 and FOXP3 were missed by bulk genomic DNA sequencing of unsorted cells. Compared with adjacent normal breast tissue, tumors had higher clonality and roughly 2.5-fold greater T cell density. Analysis by tumor subtype was prevented by the small cohort size. Greater similarity was observed between blood and normal breast repertoires than between blood and tumor repertoires, and tumor was distinguished from normal in most of the 16 patients when each tissue was compared with blood. Enriched TCRB sequences shared across patients were mostly commonly generated sequences, unlikely to play an important role in the tumor microenvironment.

For this clone: Its antigen specificity is not known. There are no base qualities to consult, and no much larger clone falls within one base.

Each sample was amplified as two independent genomic DNA replicates: 0.5 ug for blood and approximately 1.5 ug for tumor or normal breast. TCRB sequencing of genomic DNA was carried out with the ImmunoSeq Intro kit according to the manufacturer's instructions. For absolute quantification, the roughly 30-cycle multiplex PCR included proprietary primers along with spike-in control sequences. Single-end 150-bp reads were used to sequence an 87-bp fragment spanning the CDR3 and the flanking V and J genes. Seven samples, with two replicates for each sample, were multiplexed per lane of an Illumina MiSeq using version 3.0 chemistry. On the study's bioinformatics: Raw data were processed with the vendor's proprietary pipeline, and both replicates were merged into a single result per sample. A clonotype was defined as productive rearrangements that share the same V-gene family, CDR3 amino acid sequence and J-gene segment. Clonality was calculated as 1 minus the normalized Shannon entropy (Pielou evenness) of TCRB abundances. To estimate T cell density, the total number of templates was divided by the input cell count, which was inferred from how much DNA went in. Recon, run with its default parameters, was used to estimate overall repertoire diversity and clonality. Clonotypes with over 0.1% abundance in tumor and at least 32-fold higher abundance in tumor than in normal breast were defined as tumor-enriched. Entries here come from immuneACCESS through TCRdb and include only in-frame sequences with V and J called. Some clones fail to appear in such tables; in the studies checked, an unresolved V gene covers under half of the shortfall, and the cause of the remainder is unknown. V, J and clone size derive from that table, while D and trimming were established from the DNA sequence. The table for this sample lists nearly 25,000 clones; 65% to 70% of them were counted only once. The ten most abundant clones make up over 9.5% of the sample.

Dicing about 18-50 mg of tumor tissue typically produced more than 2.5 ug of DNA. The study profiled bulk TCR beta-chain repertoires in matched peripheral blood, tumor and adjacent normal breast tissue taken from about 16 patients with early-stage breast cancer. Once resection was done, tumor tissue identified by eye was cut out and put into prechilled RNAlater. A TissueLyser II was used to homogenize diced tumor tissue (roughly 20-55 mg) in RLTplus buffer containing beta-mercaptoethanol and antifoaming agent. The Qiagen AllPrep DNA/RNA Mini kit was used to extract genomic DNA. Sequencing input: breast tumor tissue. The TCR was taken from a person aged 55-75 years with breast cancer.

The bases are TGTGCCAGCAGCTTGACTAGCGGGAGGGGTTCGAACACCGGGGAGCTGTTTTTT. This translates into CASSLTSGRGSNTGELFF. The V gene is TRBV9 and the J gene is TRBJ2-2, and 14 bases in between align with TRBD2. For CDR1 and CDR2, the germline V gene lists SGDLS and YYNGEE. V is pruned by 4 bases and J by 0 bases, leaving 5 bases of the junction without a gene match. The cysteine opens and the phenylalanine closes a CDR3 of 18 amino acids. Solely the CDR3 DNA is kept, with 54 bases framed from the first base.